The next 17 T cell receptor beta chains were all read from a single sample in a study of blood T cell repertoires in COVID-19. The method was immunoSEQ multiplex PCR; TCRdb's version includes in-frame clones alone and lacks a portion of them. The data contain about 56,000 clones, approximately 86% of them singletons. Sequencing used peripheral blood. The receptors shown here come from a man between 50 and 59 years old with active COVID-19.

V gene TRBV4-2 combines with J gene TRBJ2-3, with D possibly TRBD2 on 6 matching bases. The CDR3 totals 14 residues. V dropped 0 bases and J dropped 4 bases, with 8 bases sitting between them. Per germline, CDR1 LGHNA and CDR2 YNFKEQ. The CDR3 is CASSQESGADTQYF. The CDR3 DNA reads TGTGCCAGCAGCCAAGAATCGGGGGCAGATACGCAGTATTTT.

The chain carries TRBV6-6 and TRBJ1-3; D possibly corresponds to TRBD1 (5 bases). There are 15 residues in the CDR3. Germline-derived CDR1 and CDR2 are MNHNY and SVGAGI (reference sequence). V dropped 6 bases and J dropped 0 bases, with 12 bases sitting between them. CDR3 residues: CASSPRTGSGNTIYF. DNA of the CDR3: TGTGCCAGCAGCCCGAGAACAGGCTCTGGAAACACCATATATTTT.

Only a few counts were recorded for this clone. V and J are TRBV12-3 or TRBV12-4 and TRBJ1-2; D remains unclear. V lost 2 bases and J 4 bases, leaving 8 bases between the germline ends. CDR3 length: 13 amino acids. This CDR3 is CASSLNRSYGYTF. The CDR3, as DNA: TGTGCCAGCAGTTTAAACAGATCCTATGGCTACACCTTC.

The chain uses TRBV11-1 and TRBJ2-3; 8 bases align to TRBD1. In germline, CDR1 is SGHAT, CDR2 FQDESV (reference sequence). The CDR3 spans 13 residues. J gave up 4 bases and V 5 bases, and 2 bases lay outside the gene matches. Written as DNA, the CDR3 is TGTGCCAGCAGCACGACAGGGGCAGATACGCAGTATTTT. Protein product: CASSTTGADTQYF.

The chain recombines TRBV4-2 with TRBJ1-5; weak D call: TRBD1 (6 bases). The CDR3 is 15 residues long. In germline, CDR1 is LGHNA, CDR2 YNFKEQ. Trimming took 3 bases from V and 4 from J, leaving 13 bases between them. CDR3 in DNA: TGTGCCAGCAGCCACCCCGACAGGCGTAATCAGCCCCAGCATTTT. It is translated as CASSHPDRRNQPQHF.

The V gene is TRBV5-6, the J gene TRBJ1-1; D gene unclear. The CDR3 has 14 residues. Per the germline V gene, CDR1 is SGHDT and CDR2 is YYEEEE. The V and J ends lost 6 bases and 1 base respectively, with 13 bases between them. Written as DNA, the CDR3 is TGTGCCAGCATTACAAGTCGGGGGAACACTGAAGCTTTCTTT. It encodes CASITSRGNTEAFF.

The chain uses TRBV6-6 and TRBJ1-2, with D perhaps TRBD1 (5 bases). Per the germline V gene, CDR1 is MNHNY and CDR2 is SVGAGI (reference sequence). Trimming pared 2 bases from V and 4 bases from J, leaving 8 bases between. This CDR3 comprises 13 residues. The CDR3 sequence: CASSYKDTYGYTF. CDR3 nucleotides: TGTGCCAGCAGTTACAAGGACACCTATGGCTACACCTTC.

By proportion, this clone is medium-sized. The gene calls are TRBV3-1 (or the pseudogene TRBV3-2) and TRBJ2-1; no firm D call. Germline V lookup: CDR1 LGHDT, CDR2 YNNKEL (reference sequence). CDR3 length equals 15 residues. The V and J ends lost 3 bases and 0 bases respectively, with 9 bases between them. In DNA form, the CDR3 reads TGTGCCAGCAGCCAGACTCCTACCTCCTACAATGAGCAGTTCTTC. This gives the protein CASSQTPTSYNEQFF.

The rearrangement joins TRBV18 to TRBJ2-3; 7 bases align to TRBD2. CDR3 length: 15 amino acids. Unmatched junction bases numbered 9, after V lost 3 bases and J lost 6 bases. Germline CDR1 is KGHSH and CDR2 is LQKENI. CDR3 sequence: CASSPSGVPGDTQYF. In nucleotides, the CDR3 is TGTGCCAGCTCACCCAGCGGGGTCCCCGGCGATACGCAGTATTTT.

This CDR3 reads CASRQNYGYTF. In DNA form, the CDR3 reads TGTGCCAGCAGACAAAACTATGGCTACACCTTC. The chain has TRBV6-5 and TRBJ1-2, with D hard to call. Germline CDR1 is MNHEY and CDR2 is SVGAGI. V lost 6 bases and J 2 bases, leaving 4 bases between the germline ends. CDR3 length: 11 amino acids.

This chain joins TRBV7-2 and TRBJ2-2, with D possibly matching TRBD2 (7 bases). Trimming left V 5 bases short and J 5 bases short, with 18 bases between. Germline values: CDR1 SGHTA, CDR2 FQGNSA. The CDR3 length is 16 residues. The CDR3 spells CASSTFPRGGTGELFF. The CDR3 DNA follows: TGTGCCAGCAGCACATTCCCCAGGGGAGGGACCGGGGAGCTGTTTTTT.

This clone has just a few counts. The chain recombines TRBV2 with TRBJ1-5; D gene uncertain. The CDR3 consists of 14 residues. Germline V gene lookup returns CDR1 SNHLY and CDR2 FYNNEI. Trimming cost V 5 bases and J 1 base, with 9 bases left between them. CDR3 sequence: CASSPLQSNQPQHF. The CDR3 DNA follows: TGTGCCAGCAGTCCCCTACAGAGCAATCAGCCCCAGCATTTT.

The chain has TRBV7-2 and TRBJ2-5; 10 bases agree with TRBD2. The ends lost 1 base at V and 1 base at J; junction bases unmatched: 6. This CDR3 comprises 17 residues. The V gene's germline CDR1 is SGHTA and CDR2 FQGNSA. In nucleotides, the CDR3 is TGTGCCAGCAGCTTAGGCTTGCTAGCGGGGGTCCAAGAGACCCAGTACTTC. Translation: CASSLGLLAGVQETQYF. Based on the CDR3 plus reference TRBV7-2 and TRBJ2-5, the full variable domain is GAGVSQSPSNKVTEKGKDVELRCDPISGHTALYWYRQSLGQGLEFLIYFQGNSAPDKSGLPSDRFSAERTGGSVSTLTIQRTQQEDSAVYLCASSLGLLAGVQETQYFGPGTRLLVL.

The chain carries TRBV7-2 and TRBJ1-3, with a tentative D call TRBD1 (6 bases). Germline lookup yields CDR1 SGHTA and CDR2 FQGNSA. V was pared by 2 bases and J by 2 bases, with 13 bases between. CDR3 length: 16 amino acids. CDR3 sequence: CASSLNRGSPGNTIYF. The CDR3 DNA sequence: TGTGCCAGCAGCTTAAATAGGGGGAGTCCTGGAAACACCATATATTTT.

The V and J genes are TRBV28 and TRBJ2-2; perhaps TRBD1 as D (6 bases). Trimming cost V 2 bases and J 6 bases, with 16 bases left between them. Germline values: CDR1 MDHEN, CDR2 SYDVKM. The CDR3 is 16 amino acids. CDR3 bases: TGTGCCAGCAGTTTAGGGGGACAAACGGGTCCCGGGGAGCTGTTTTTT. This encodes CASSLGGQTGPGELFF.

The genes are TRBV15 and TRBJ1-2, with 12 bases lining up with TRBD1. There are 15 residues in the CDR3. CDR1 and CDR2 from the germline V gene are LNHNV and YYDKDF (reference sequence). J lost 6 bases, V lost 5 bases, and 7 bases had no gene match. The CDR3 region is CATSPGGTGGHGYTF. The DNA for the CDR3 is TGTGCCACCAGCCCAGGTGGGACAGGGGGCCATGGCTACACCTTC. Together with reference TRBV15 and TRBJ1-2, the CDR3 gives the full variable domain: DAMVIQNPRYQVTQFGKPVTLSCSQTLNHNVMYWYQQKSSQAPKLLFHYYDKDFNNEADTPDNFQSRRPNTSFCFLDIRSPGLGDTAMYLCATSPGGTGGHGYTFGSGTRLTVV.

The V gene is TRBV7-9, the J gene TRBJ1-3; 7 nucleotides match TRBD1. The CDR3 length is 15 residues. Per the germline V gene, CDR1 is SEHNR and CDR2 is FQNEAQ (reference sequence). J lost 3 bases, V lost 7 bases, and 9 bases had no gene match. The CDR3 DNA follows: TGTGCCAGCACCATCAGGGGGTTAAGTGGAAACACCATATATTTT. Amino acids: CASTIRGLSGNTIYF.